This TCR beta chain stems from a study of blood T cell repertoires in COVID-19. CDR3 length equals 16 residues. Germline V gene lookup returns CDR1 SGHVS and CDR2 FQNEAQ. Trimming took 5 bases from V and 2 from J; bases not matched to a gene: 7. Libraries were prepared by immunoSEQ multiplex PCR; TCRdb keeps only in-frame clonotypes and omits some of them. This table holds under 110,000 clones, about 85% found once. Sequencing input: peripheral blood. This TCR was recovered from a woman in her 70s with active or convalescent COVID-19. The chain carries TRBV7-8 and TRBJ2-3, with 10 bases matching TRBD2. DNA for the CDR3: TGTGCCAGCAGCATCCCTAGCGGGAGTCTCACAGATACGCAGTATTTT. It is translated as CASSIPSGSLTDTQYF.